Here is one T cell receptor beta chain with its context. Antigen unknown. This sample was included in a study of T cell responses to AZD1222 COVID-19 vaccine. Whole-study findings and limits: Unmutated variant regions reportedly attract nearly half of all spike-specific TCRs. Sampling captured repertoires only after the peak T cell response. White British ancestry dominated among donors, who included more females, and clonal diversity was possibly underestimated. Spike-specific TCR breadth and depth grew following two AZD1222 doses.

The table came from immunoSEQ multiplex PCR; TCRdb's copy has only in-frame clones and leaves some out. The repertoire has tens of thousands of clones, around 91% of them found once; the top ten carry about 2.7%. The length of the CDR3 is 13 residues. From germline, CDR1 is SNHLY and CDR2 FYNNEI. The germline V and J ends were trimmed by 3 bases and 8 bases, with 13 bases remaining between them. This chain joins TRBV2 and TRBJ1-1, with a tentative D call TRBD1 (5 bases). Sequences were derived from peripheral blood, sampled 28 days after the second AZD1222 dose. The clonotype was recovered from an adult who received the AZD1222 COVID-19 vaccine. CDR3 DNA: TGTGCCAGCAGTGATGGGGCAGGGCCAGAAGCTTTCTTT. Its translation is CASSDGAGPEAFF.